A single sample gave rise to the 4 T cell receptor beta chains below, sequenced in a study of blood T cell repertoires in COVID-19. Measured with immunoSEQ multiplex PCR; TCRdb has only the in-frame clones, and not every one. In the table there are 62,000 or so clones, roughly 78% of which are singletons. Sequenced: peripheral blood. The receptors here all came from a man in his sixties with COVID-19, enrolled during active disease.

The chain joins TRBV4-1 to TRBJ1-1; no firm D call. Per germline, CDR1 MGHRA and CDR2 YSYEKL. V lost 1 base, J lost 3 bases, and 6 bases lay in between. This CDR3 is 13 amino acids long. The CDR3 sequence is CASSQAQYTEAFF. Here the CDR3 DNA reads TGCGCCAGCAGCCAAGCCCAGTACACTGAAGCTTTCTTT.

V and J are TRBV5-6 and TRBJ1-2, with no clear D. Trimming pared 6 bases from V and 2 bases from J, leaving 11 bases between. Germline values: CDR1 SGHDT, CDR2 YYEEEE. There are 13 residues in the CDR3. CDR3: CASISRVNYGYTF. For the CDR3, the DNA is TGTGCCAGCATTTCACGGGTGAACTATGGCTACACCTTC.

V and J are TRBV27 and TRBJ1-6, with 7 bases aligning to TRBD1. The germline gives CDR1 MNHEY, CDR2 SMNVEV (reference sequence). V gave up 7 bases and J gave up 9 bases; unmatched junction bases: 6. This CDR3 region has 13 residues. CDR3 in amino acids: CASKDRESSPLHF. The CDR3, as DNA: TGTGCCAGCAAAGACAGGGAGAGTTCACCCCTCCACTTT.

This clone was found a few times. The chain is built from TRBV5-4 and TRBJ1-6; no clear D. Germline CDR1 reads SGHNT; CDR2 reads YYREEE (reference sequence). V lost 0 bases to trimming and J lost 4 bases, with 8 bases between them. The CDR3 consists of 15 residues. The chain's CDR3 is CASSLVGEYNSPLHF. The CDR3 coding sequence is TGTGCCAGCAGCTTGGTTGGAGAGTATAATTCACCCCTCCACTTT.